The clone carrying this T cell receptor beta chain occurred many times. TCRdb analysed the multiplex PCR reads with MiXCR anew, one entry per CDR3 protein. The profile shows 180,000 or so distinct CDR3 sequences, 25% to 40% of them singletons. The record originates from a study of breast tumors, draining lymph nodes, adjacent tissues. Axillary draining lymph nodes of breast cancer patients supplied the node samples. The sequence was obtained from a female donor with breast cancer. Some clones in this sample may be carry-over from other donors' samples. Source material: axillary lymph node tissue.

CDR3: CSAIRQGAYNEQFF. The CDR3, as DNA: TGCAGTGCTATTAGACAGGGGGCCTACAATGAGCAGTTCTTC. V gene TRBV20-1 combines with J gene TRBJ2-1, with TRBD1 matching over 9 bases. The CDR3 sequence is 14 residues long. CDR1 is DFQATT and CDR2 is SNEGSKA in the germline V gene (reference sequence). Losses at the gene ends were 4 bases for V and 2 bases for J; bases not matched to a gene: 3.